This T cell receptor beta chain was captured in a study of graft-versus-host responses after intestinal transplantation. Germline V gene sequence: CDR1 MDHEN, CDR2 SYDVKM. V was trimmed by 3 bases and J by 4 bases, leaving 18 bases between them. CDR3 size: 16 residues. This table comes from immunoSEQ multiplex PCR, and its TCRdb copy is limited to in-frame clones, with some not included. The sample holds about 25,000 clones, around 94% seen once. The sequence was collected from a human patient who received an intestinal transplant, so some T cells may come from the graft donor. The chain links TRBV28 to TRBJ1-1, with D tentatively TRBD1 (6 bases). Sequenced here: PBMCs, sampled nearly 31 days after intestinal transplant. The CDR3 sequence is CASSFRSLKDSTEAFF. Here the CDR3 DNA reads TGTGCCAGCAGTTTTCGCTCTCTTAAGGACAGCACTGAAGCTTTCTTT. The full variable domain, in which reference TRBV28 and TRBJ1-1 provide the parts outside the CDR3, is DVKVTQSSRYLVKRTGEKVFLECVQDMDHENMFWYRQDPGLGLRLIYFSYDVKMKEKGDIPEGYSVSREKKERFSLILESASTNQTSMYLCASSFRSLKDSTEAFFGQGTRLTVV.